These T cell receptor beta chains were read from a single sample in a study of blood T cells in healthy people across ages. TCRdb itself ran the 5' RACE reads through MiXCR, one entry per CDR3 protein. The data contain about 1.4 million distinct CDR3 sequences, roughly 59% of them singletons. The sequencing sample was made of blood. The receptor set was obtained from a man aged 18 to 30 in good health. CDR3s include the opening cysteine and the closing phenylalanine or tryptophan. The order of the fields is D gene, clone size, V gene, J gene, CDR3 protein, CDR3 DNA. D genes are given only for firm matches. Clone size is stated in some rows and not others, as once, few, many or a class when expanded.

d_call: NA
clone_size: NA
v_call: TRBV20-1
j_call: TRBJ1-1
cdr3_aa: CSARAPGRTYTEAFF
cdr3_nt: TGCAGTGCTAGAGCACCGGGACGAACTTACACTGAAGCTTTCTTT

d_call: NA
clone_size: NA
v_call: TRBV20-1
j_call: TRBJ2-5
cdr3_aa: CSAKVAGETQYF
cdr3_nt: TGCAGTGCTAAAGTAGCCGGTGAGACCCAGTACTTC

d_call: NA
clone_size: NA
v_call: TRBV20-1
j_call: TRBJ2-7
cdr3_aa: CSALDSSGYEQYF
cdr3_nt: TGCAGTGCCCTGGACAGCTCGGGCTACGAGCAGTACTTC

d_call: NA
clone_size: few
v_call: TRBV7-2
j_call: TRBJ2-3
cdr3_aa: CASSLGPYLDTQYF
cdr3_nt: TGTGCCAGCAGCTTAGGGCCCTATTTAGATACGCAGTATTTT

d_call: NA
clone_size: NA
v_call: TRBV27
j_call: TRBJ2-2
cdr3_aa: CASSLSRGHGELFF
cdr3_nt: TGTGCCAGCAGTTTATCCCGGGGGCACGGGGAGCTGTTTTTT

d_call: NA
clone_size: few
v_call: TRBV29-1
j_call: TRBJ1-1
cdr3_aa: CSVEGRQNTEAFF
cdr3_nt: TGCAGCGTTGAAGGACGGCAGAACACTGAAGCTTTCTTT

d_call: NA
clone_size: few
v_call: TRBV20-1
j_call: TRBJ2-3
cdr3_aa: CSARGFAVLSTDTQYF
cdr3_nt: TGCAGTGCTAGAGGTTTTGCCGTTTTGAGCACAGATACGCAGTATTTT

d_call: NA
clone_size: NA
v_call: TRBV12-3/TRBV12-4
j_call: TRBJ2-4
cdr3_aa: CASSSRVGENIQYF
cdr3_nt: TGTGCCAGCAGCTCAAGGGTTGGGGAAAACATTCAGTACTTC

d_call: NA
clone_size: few
v_call: TRBV20-1
j_call: TRBJ1-1
cdr3_aa: CAAASMNTEAFF
cdr3_nt: TGCGCGGCAGCCTCCATGAACACTGAAGCTTTCTTT

d_call: NA
clone_size: NA
v_call: TRBV10-3
j_call: TRBJ2-7
cdr3_aa: CAISPGPAPHEQYF
cdr3_nt: TGTGCCATCAGCCCCGGGCCCGCCCCCCACGAGCAGTACTTC

d_call: TRBD1
clone_size: NA
v_call: TRBV4-1
j_call: TRBJ2-7
cdr3_aa: CASSQIQGSYEQYF
cdr3_nt: TGCGCCAGCAGCCAGATACAGGGGTCCTACGAGCAGTACTTC

d_call: NA
clone_size: NA
v_call: TRBV11-2
j_call: TRBJ2-5
cdr3_aa: CASSPLSGPLGAQYF
cdr3_nt: TGTGCCAGCAGCCCTCTCAGCGGACCCCTCGGGGCCCAGTACTTC

d_call: NA
clone_size: NA
v_call: TRBV29-1
j_call: TRBJ2-5
cdr3_aa: CSTAGQETQYF
cdr3_nt: TGCAGCACTGCGGGACAAGAGACCCAGTACTTC

d_call: TRBD1
clone_size: NA
v_call: TRBV20-1
j_call: TRBJ1-1
cdr3_aa: CSARETGGGAEAFF
cdr3_nt: TGCAGTGCTAGAGAGACAGGGGGAGGGGCTGAAGCTTTCTTT

d_call: NA
clone_size: NA
v_call: TRBV6-5
j_call: TRBJ1-6
cdr3_aa: CASSSRGAPNSPLHF
cdr3_nt: TGTGCCAGCAGTTCCCGGGGAGCGCCAAATTCACCCCTCCACTTT

d_call: NA
clone_size: once
v_call: TRBV12-3/TRBV12-4
j_call: TRBJ2-7
cdr3_aa: CASRADRCLGTYEQYF
cdr3_nt: TGTGCCAGCAGGGCGGATCGTTGCCTGGGGACCTACGAGCAGTACTTC

d_call: NA
clone_size: NA
v_call: TRBV6-5
j_call: TRBJ1-2
cdr3_aa: CASSYGGYGGYTF
cdr3_nt: TGTGCCAGCAGTTACGGTGGTTACGGTGGCTACACCTTC

d_call: TRBD1
clone_size: once
v_call: TRBV28
j_call: TRBJ1-6
cdr3_aa: CASSRDRGTSPLHF
cdr3_nt: TGTGCCAGCAGTCGGGACAGGGGAACCTCGCCCCTCCACTTT

d_call: TRBD2
clone_size: few
v_call: TRBV27
j_call: TRBJ2-1
cdr3_aa: CASSFGTSGYEQFF
cdr3_nt: TGTGCCAGCAGTTTTGGAACTAGCGGGTATGAGCAGTTCTTC

d_call: TRBD1
clone_size: NA
v_call: TRBV20-1
j_call: TRBJ2-2
cdr3_aa: CSAGQGRSNTGELFF
cdr3_nt: TGCAGTGCTGGACAGGGTCGGTCGAACACCGGGGAGCTGTTTTTT

d_call: NA
clone_size: NA
v_call: TRBV20-1
j_call: TRBJ2-7
cdr3_aa: CSATRVVGTYEQYF
cdr3_nt: TGCAGTGCTACCAGAGTCGTGGGGACCTACGAGCAGTACTTC

d_call: TRBD2
clone_size: NA
v_call: TRBV12-3/TRBV12-4
j_call: TRBJ2-2
cdr3_aa: CASSFSAGEDYTGELFF
cdr3_nt: TGTGCCAGCAGTTTCTCGGCGGGAGAGGATTACACCGGGGAGCTGTTTTTT

d_call: NA
clone_size: NA
v_call: TRBV9
j_call: TRBJ1-6
cdr3_aa: CASSEGSGSYNSPLHF
cdr3_nt: TGTGCCAGCAGCGAGGGGTCCGGCTCCTATAATTCACCCCTCCACTTT

d_call: TRBD1
clone_size: few
v_call: TRBV3-1
j_call: TRBJ1-1
cdr3_aa: CASSLRQGGNTEAFF
cdr3_nt: TGTGCCAGCAGCTTAAGACAGGGGGGGAACACTGAAGCTTTCTTT

d_call: NA
clone_size: few
v_call: TRBV4-3
j_call: TRBJ2-6
cdr3_aa: CASSTYNRESRSGANVLTF
cdr3_nt: TGCGCCAGCAGCACCTATAACAGGGAATCACGCTCTGGGGCCAACGTCCTGACTTTC

d_call: NA
clone_size: NA
v_call: TRBV6-1
j_call: TRBJ1-2
cdr3_aa: CASSEVGRRIYGYTF
cdr3_nt: TGTGCCAGCAGTGAAGTAGGAAGAAGGATATATGGCTACACCTTC

d_call: NA
clone_size: once
v_call: TRBV12-3/TRBV12-4
j_call: TRBJ2-7
cdr3_aa: CASSSRTPRSSYEQYF
cdr3_nt: TGTGCCAGCAGTTCTAGGACGCCTCGAAGCTCCTACGAGCAGTACTTC

d_call: TRBD2
clone_size: once
v_call: TRBV20-1
j_call: TRBJ2-7
cdr3_aa: CSAALTSGGPYNEQYF
cdr3_nt: TGCAGTGCTGCCCTCACTAGCGGGGGGCCCTACAATGAGCAGTACTTC

d_call: NA
clone_size: NA
v_call: TRBV5-6
j_call: TRBJ2-4
cdr3_aa: CASSLAVQDVHIQYF
cdr3_nt: TGTGCCAGCAGCTTGGCCGTACAGGACGTTCACATTCAGTACTTC

d_call: NA
clone_size: NA
v_call: TRBV7-9
j_call: TRBJ2-7
cdr3_aa: CASSLDGEFYEQYF
cdr3_nt: TGTGCCAGCAGCTTAGATGGGGAGTTCTACGAGCAGTACTTC

d_call: NA
clone_size: few
v_call: TRBV19
j_call: TRBJ1-1
cdr3_aa: CASSILGNTEAFF
cdr3_nt: TGTGCCAGTAGTATTCTGGGGAACACTGAAGCTTTCTTT

d_call: TRBD2
clone_size: NA
v_call: TRBV10-3
j_call: TRBJ2-1
cdr3_aa: CAISVSSGPHNEQFF
cdr3_nt: TGTGCCATCAGTGTTTCTAGCGGGCCTCACAATGAGCAGTTCTTC

d_call: NA
clone_size: once
v_call: TRBV4-1
j_call: TRBJ1-5
cdr3_aa: CASSPQGHNSNQPQHF
cdr3_nt: TGCGCCAGCAGCCCTCAGGGGCATAATAGCAATCAGCCCCAGCATTTT

d_call: NA
clone_size: few
v_call: TRBV28
j_call: TRBJ2-5
cdr3_aa: CASKIQGLGAEETQYF
cdr3_nt: TGTGCCAGCAAGATTCAAGGGTTAGGGGCTGAAGAGACCCAGTACTTC

d_call: TRBD2
clone_size: once
v_call: TRBV30
j_call: TRBJ2-5
cdr3_aa: CAWGTSGRPETQYF
cdr3_nt: TGTGCCTGGGGGACTAGCGGGAGACCAGAGACCCAGTACTTC

d_call: TRBD1
clone_size: NA
v_call: TRBV20-1
j_call: TRBJ2-3
cdr3_aa: CSARDGQGAVETQYF
cdr3_nt: TGCAGTGCTAGAGATGGACAGGGGGCGGTAGAGACGCAGTATTTT

d_call: TRBD1
clone_size: NA
v_call: TRBV9
j_call: TRBJ2-2
cdr3_aa: CASSVTGTGFSGELFF
cdr3_nt: TGTGCCAGCAGCGTTACCGGGACAGGGTTCTCCGGGGAGCTGTTTTTT

d_call: TRBD2
clone_size: few
v_call: TRBV4-1
j_call: TRBJ2-7
cdr3_aa: CASSQDPLTSGGPLYEQYF
cdr3_nt: TGCGCCAGCAGCCAAGATCCCCTGACTAGCGGGGGGCCCTTATACGAGCAGTACTTC

d_call: NA
clone_size: many
v_call: TRBV28
j_call: TRBJ2-7
cdr3_aa: CASSDRGGEQYF
cdr3_nt: TGTGCCAGCAGTGACCGTGGCGGCGAGCAGTACTTC

d_call: NA
clone_size: NA
v_call: TRBV7-9
j_call: TRBJ1-2
cdr3_aa: CASSLTGCSYTF
cdr3_nt: TGTGCCAGCAGCTTGACAGGTTGTAGCTACACCTTC

d_call: TRBD2
clone_size: NA
v_call: TRBV20-1
j_call: TRBJ2-5
cdr3_aa: CSASRREGGETQYF
cdr3_nt: TGCAGTGCTAGTAGACGGGAGGGGGGAGAGACCCAGTACTTC

d_call: NA
clone_size: NA
v_call: TRBV7-6
j_call: TRBJ2-1
cdr3_aa: CASSVAEGGEQFF
cdr3_nt: TGTGCCAGCAGCGTAGCCGAGGGCGGTGAGCAGTTCTTC

d_call: NA
clone_size: NA
v_call: TRBV28
j_call: TRBJ2-5
cdr3_aa: CASSHDGPLSGTQYF
cdr3_nt: TGTGCCAGCAGTCACGACGGGCCTTTGTCTGGGACCCAGTACTTC

d_call: NA
clone_size: few
v_call: TRBV29-1
j_call: TRBJ1-2
cdr3_aa: CSVVVGVEYGYTF
cdr3_nt: TGCAGCGTTGTAGTCGGGGTTGAATATGGCTACACCTTC

d_call: NA
clone_size: once
v_call: TRBV3-1
j_call: TRBJ2-3
cdr3_aa: CASSHRTNNLEGEEDTQYF
cdr3_nt: TGTGCCAGCAGCCATCGGACGAATAATTTAGAGGGGGAGGAGGATACGCAGTATTTT

d_call: NA
clone_size: NA
v_call: TRBV29-1
j_call: TRBJ2-5
cdr3_aa: CSVAGAPYQETQYF
cdr3_nt: TGCAGCGTTGCTGGGGCCCCGTACCAAGAGACCCAGTACTTC